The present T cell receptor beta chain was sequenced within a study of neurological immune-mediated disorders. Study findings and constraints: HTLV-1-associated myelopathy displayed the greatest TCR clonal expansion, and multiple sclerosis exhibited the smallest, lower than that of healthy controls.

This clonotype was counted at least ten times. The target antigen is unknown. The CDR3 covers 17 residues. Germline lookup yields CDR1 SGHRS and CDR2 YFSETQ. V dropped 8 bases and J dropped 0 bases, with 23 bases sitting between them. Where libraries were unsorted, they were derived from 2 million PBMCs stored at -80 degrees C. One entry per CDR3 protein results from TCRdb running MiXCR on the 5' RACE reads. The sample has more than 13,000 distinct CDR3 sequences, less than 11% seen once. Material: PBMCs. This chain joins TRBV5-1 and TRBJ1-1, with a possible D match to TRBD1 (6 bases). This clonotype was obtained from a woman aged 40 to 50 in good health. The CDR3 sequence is CASSTIRGGYMNTEAFF. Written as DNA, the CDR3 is TGCGCCAGTTCTACGATTAGGGGGGGTTACATGAACACTGAAGCTTTCTTT. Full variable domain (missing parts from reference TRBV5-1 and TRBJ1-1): KAGVTQTPRYLIKTRGQQVTLSCSPISGHRSVSWYQQTPGQGLQFLFEYFSETQRNKGNFPGRFSGRQFSNSRSEMNVSTLELGDSALYLCASSTIRGGYMNTEAFFGQGTRLTVV.